The 31 T cell receptor beta chains below all came from one sample that was sequenced in a study of shared clonotypes between healthy human individuals. The assay was immunoSEQ multiplex PCR, and TCRdb's table has in-frame clones only and misses some. The data show under 1,100,000 clones, with about 75% seen just once and about 1.4% held by the top ten. The sequenced sample was memory CD4+ T cells sorted from blood. Subset defined: CD45RA-negative fraction. The source of these receptors is a young man in good health.

This chain links TRBV10-3 with TRBJ1-6; D may be TRBD1 (6 bases). The CDR3 is made up of 16 amino acids. V was clipped by 1 base and J by 7 bases, with 14 bases between them. Germline lookup yields CDR1 ENHRY and CDR2 SYGVKD. CDR3 protein: CAISELGGLGNSPLHF. DNA of the CDR3: TGTGCCATCAGTGAGTTGGGGGGGCTTGGGAATTCACCCCTCCACTTT.

The chain has TRBV4-1 and TRBJ2-5, with D perhaps matching TRBD1 (6 bases). CDR1 and CDR2 (germline): MGHRA, YSYEKL. The CDR3 covers 18 residues. The V and J ends lost 0 bases and 1 base respectively, with 18 bases between them. CDR3 in DNA: TGCGCCAGCAGCCAAGATGTTGCGTCGGGGACACTCCAAGAGACCCAGTACTTC. It yields the protein CASSQDVASGTLQETQYF.

This rearrangement joins TRBV27 to TRBJ2-5, with 10 bases lining up with TRBD2. Per germline, CDR1 MNHEY and CDR2 SMNVEV (reference sequence). This CDR3 has 14 residues. J gave up 4 bases and V 4 bases, and 3 bases lay outside the gene matches. The CDR3 sequence: CASSSLAGGETQYF. The CDR3 bases are TGTGCCAGCAGTTCCTTAGCGGGAGGAGAGACCCAGTACTTC.

CDR3 in DNA: TGTGCCAGCAGCGCGAGACTAGCGCTAACAGATACGCAGTATTTT. Translating it yields CASSARLALTDTQYF. This chain links TRBV9 with TRBJ2-3, with 8 bases matching TRBD2. CDR1 SGDLS and CDR2 YYNGEE come from the germline V gene. This CDR3 spans 15 amino acids. The V segment lost 3 bases and the J segment 3 bases; nucleotides outside the gene matches: 6. Full variable domain (rest looked up from reference TRBV9 and TRBJ2-3): DSGVTQTPKHLITATGQRVTLRCSPRSGDLSVYWYQQSLDQGLQFLIQYYNGEERAKGNILERFSAQQFPDLHSELNLSSLELGDSALYFCASSARLALTDTQYFGPGTRLTVL.

The genes are TRBV4-2 and TRBJ2-3; 7 bases fit TRBD2. With V trimmed by 0 bases and J by 2 bases, 11 bases remained unmatched. CDR3 length: 18 residues. CDR1 and CDR2 (germline): LGHNA, YNFKEQ. DNA of the CDR3: TGTGCCAGCAGCCAAGACTACCCAGCGGGGTTTTTCACAGATACGCAGTATTTT. This sequence encodes CASSQDYPAGFFTDTQYF.

The chain combines TRBV18 with TRBJ1-1; possibly TRBD1 for D (5 bases). V gave up 2 bases and J gave up 0 bases, with 7 bases separating them. This CDR3 is built from 14 residues. Germline CDR1 is KGHSH and CDR2 is LQKENI. The CDR3 spells CASSPEGMNTEAFF. The CDR3 bases are TGTGCCAGCTCACCAGAGGGGATGAACACTGAAGCTTTCTTT.

The genes are TRBV9 and TRBJ1-1; D is unresolved. CDR1 is SGDLS, CDR2 YYNGEE, per germline. CDR3 size: 14 residues. The V end was cut by 3 bases, the J end by 5 bases, with 14 bases between. The CDR3 DNA follows: TGTGCCAGCAGCGCGGGGATTGTCGGGACTGAAGCTTTCTTT. This encodes CASSAGIVGTEAFF.

This rearrangement joins TRBV30 to TRBJ2-5; D is unclear. The end of the DNA is better explained by TRBJ2-7, so the J call may be wrong. This CDR3 comprises 14 residues. Germline assignment: CDR1 GTSNPN and CDR2 SVGIG (reference sequence). The DNA for the CDR3 is TGTGCCTGGAGCCCTACGAATAGGCCCGGCGAGCAGTACTTC. This gives the protein CAWSPTNRPGEQYF.

The rearrangement uses TRBV5-1 and TRBJ2-1, with TRBD1 matching over 9 bases. The CDR3 sequence is 16 residues long. The V segment lost 6 bases and the J segment 9 bases; nucleotides outside the gene matches: 16. CDR1 and CDR2 from the germline V gene are SGHRS and YFSETQ. CDR3 region: CASTPTGDRVMSEQFF. CDR3 nucleotides: TGCGCCAGCACCCCCACAGGGGACAGGGTAATGAGTGAGCAGTTCTTC.

V and J are TRBV29-1 and TRBJ2-7, with TRBD1 matching 7 bases. Trimming cost V 4 bases and J 4 bases; bases outside gene matches: 13. The CDR3 contains 15 residues. Germline-derived CDR1 and CDR2 are SQVTM and ANQGSEA. CDR3 in amino acids: CSVANPTGQWYEQYF. The CDR3 DNA reads as TGCAGCGTTGCAAACCCGACAGGGCAATGGTACGAGCAGTACTTC.

The chain has TRBV7-2 and TRBJ2-5, with TRBD2 matching 8 bases. The CDR3 sequence is 16 residues long. From germline, CDR1 is SGHTA and CDR2 FQGNSA. Trimming removed 5 bases from V and 4 bases from J; junction bases left unmatched: 12. In DNA form, the CDR3 reads TGTGCCAGCAGCCCGATTGGGGCGGGGGGCGGAGAGACCCAGTACTTC. It yields the protein CASSPIGAGGGETQYF. The variable domain in full, completed from reference TRBV7-2 and TRBJ2-5, reads GAGVSQSPSNKVTEKGKDVELRCDPISGHTALYWYRQSLGQGLEFLIYFQGNSAPDKSGLPSDRFSAERTGGSVSTLTIQRTQQEDSAVYLCASSPIGAGGGETQYFGPGTRLLVL.

This clone was seen once. The rearrangement joins TRBV7-3 to TRBJ2-1, with 9 bases aligning to TRBD2. Germline assignment: CDR1 SGHTA and CDR2 FQGTGA. V lost 3 bases to trimming and J lost 6 bases; unmatched junction nucleotides: 6. The length of the CDR3 is 15 residues. The CDR3 spells CASSFGGGDPNEQFF. CDR3 DNA sequence: TGTGCCAGCAGCTTCGGCGGGGGGGACCCCAATGAGCAGTTCTTC. Full variable domain (rest looked up from reference TRBV7-3 and TRBJ2-1): GAGVSQTPSNKVTEKGKYVELRCDPISGHTALYWYRQSLGQGPEFLIYFQGTGAADDSGLPNDRFFAVRPEGSVSTLKIQRTERGDSAVYLCASSFGGGDPNEQFFGPGTRLTVL.

The chain recombines TRBV25-1 with TRBJ2-2; the match to TRBD2 covers 8 bases. The CDR3 is made up of 15 amino acids. V lost 8 bases to trimming and J lost 4 bases; unmatched junction nucleotides: 9. The germline CDR1 and CDR2 sequences are MGHDK and SYGVNS. The CDR3 nucleotides read TGTGCCAGCGGGGATAGCGGGAAGCGCACCGGGGAGCTGTTTTTT. This translates into CASGDSGKRTGELFF.

Of note for this clone: This may be a read error, as it is one base from a much larger clone. Other DNA sequences of this sample code for an identical CDR3. This chain connects TRBV7-2 to TRBJ2-3; D uncertain. Germline V CDR1 and CDR2: SGHTA, FQGNSA. V shed 3 bases and J shed 0 bases, with 4 bases lying between them. The CDR3 is 13 residues long. As DNA, the CDR3 is TGTGCCAGCAGCTTCGGAAGCACAGATACGCAGTATTTT. Encoded protein: CASSFGSTDTQYF.

Note on this clone: Additional DNA sequences in this sample encode the identical CDR3. The gene calls are TRBV7-8 and TRBJ1-2, with D possibly being TRBD1 (5 bases). Germline CDR1 reads SGHVS; CDR2 reads FQNEAQ. V lost 5 bases and J 5 bases, leaving 12 bases between the germline ends. The CDR3 runs to 13 residues. In DNA form, the CDR3 reads TGTGCCAGCAGCCCCGAGGGGCGATATGGCTACACCTTC. The encoded protein is CASSPEGRYGYTF.

The J gene is TRBJ1-3, the V gene TRBV18; no clear D. Trimming cost V 0 bases and J 3 bases, with 18 bases left between them. Germline V gene sequence: CDR1 KGHSH, CDR2 LQKENI. The CDR3 is made up of 18 amino acids. As DNA, the CDR3 is TGTGCCAGCTCACCACCGAACAGTCTTGTCCCTGGTGGAAACACCATATATTTT. It specifies CASSPPNSLVPGGNTIYF. Full variable domain (rest looked up from reference TRBV18 and TRBJ1-3): NAGVMQNPRHLVRRRGQEARLRCSPMKGHSHVYWYRQLPEEGLKFMVYLQKENIIDESGMPKERFSAEFPKEGPSILRIQQVVRGDSAAYFCASSPPNSLVPGGNTIYFGEGSWLTVV.

This clone came up a few times. The CDR3 sequence: CAITDLYTEAFF. As DNA, the CDR3 is TGTGCCATCACAGACCTCTACACTGAAGCTTTCTTT. The gene calls are TRBV10-3 and TRBJ1-1; D ambiguous. Trimming left V 7 bases short and J 3 bases short, with 9 bases between. From germline, CDR1 is ENHRY and CDR2 SYGVKD. CDR3 length: 12 amino acids.

V is TRBV6-1 and J is TRBJ2-5, with D possibly being TRBD1 (6 bases). The V gene's germline CDR1 is MNHNS and CDR2 SASEGT. The CDR3 sequence is 15 residues long. With 1 base removed from V and 6 bases from J, the gap between germline ends came to 15 bases. Here the CDR3 DNA reads TGTGCCAGCAGTGAAGGGGCAGGGACACAAAAGACCCAGTACTTC. This encodes CASSEGAGTQKTQYF.

The chain carries TRBV27 and TRBJ2-3, with 11 nucleotides matching TRBD2. CDR1 and CDR2 from the germline V gene are MNHEY and SMNVEV (reference sequence). This CDR3 is 14 amino acids long. V was clipped by 5 bases and J by 9 bases; unmatched bases: 7. The CDR3 sequence is CASSLGTSGGTQYF. Written as DNA, the CDR3 is TGTGCCAGCAGTCTAGGGACTAGCGGAGGCACGCAGTATTTT.

This sequence joins TRBV7-2 and TRBJ2-1; a weak D match, TRBD2 (6 bases). The CDR3 runs 17 residues. Trimming removed 0 bases at V and 2 bases at J, with 14 bases between. CDR1 and CDR2 from the germline V gene are SGHTA and FQGNSA. CDR3 residues: CASSLAGLAVPYNEQFF. DNA of the CDR3: TGTGCCAGCAGCTTAGCGGGGTTAGCGGTTCCCTACAATGAGCAGTTCTTC.

This sequence joins TRBV4-3 and TRBJ2-6; unclear D gene. V was trimmed by 0 bases and J by 3 bases, leaving 9 bases between them. Germline-derived CDR1 and CDR2 are LGHNA and YSLEER. This CDR3 has 16 amino acids. The CDR3 reads CASSQEEAGGANVLTF. The CDR3 DNA reads TGCGCCAGCAGCCAAGAAGAAGCTGGTGGGGCCAACGTCCTGACTTTC.

This clone was seen only once. The chain has TRBV15 and TRBJ2-1, with TRBD2 identical over 7 bases. Germline V CDR1 and CDR2: LNHNV, YYDKDF (reference sequence). This CDR3 is 17 amino acids long. J was trimmed by 1 base and V by 5 bases; bases with no gene match: 11. CDR3 bases: TGTGCCACCAGCTTCGGACGGGGGGTTACTTCCTACAATGAGCAGTTCTTC. This encodes CATSFGRGVTSYNEQFF.

This clone was seen a handful of times. The V and J genes are TRBV5-1 and TRBJ1-4, with D perhaps TRBD1 (6 bases). This CDR3 has 15 residues. From germline, CDR1 is SGHRS and CDR2 YFSETQ. Trimming shortened V by 1 base and J by 3 bases, and 10 bases separated the two germline ends. The CDR3 here is CASSLRGAANEKLFF. Written as DNA, the CDR3 is TGCGCCAGCAGCTTGCGGGGGGCTGCTAATGAAAAACTGTTTTTT. The entire variable domain, with the rest obtained from reference TRBV5-1 and TRBJ1-4, is as follows: KAGVTQTPRYLIKTRGQQVTLSCSPISGHRSVSWYQQTPGQGLQFLFEYFSETQRNKGNFPGRFSGRQFSNSRSEMNVSTLELGDSALYLCASSLRGAANEKLFFGSGTQLSVL.

This sequence joins TRBV7-2 and TRBJ2-2; no reliable D call. The V and J ends lost 0 bases and 2 bases respectively, with 10 bases between them. The CDR3 is made up of 16 amino acids. The V gene's germline CDR1 is SGHTA and CDR2 FQGNSA. DNA of the CDR3: TGTGCCAGCAGCTTAGCGAGAGGACCTAACACCGGGGAGCTGTTTTTT. Translating gives CASSLARGPNTGELFF.

This clone was counted only a few times. A much larger clone is a single base away; this may be a read error. Other DNA sequences in the same sample also yield this CDR3. This chain joins TRBV5-1 and TRBJ1-3; D uncertain. The CDR3 totals 15 residues. V lost 4 bases to trimming and J lost 0 bases, with 11 bases between them. Germline V lookup: CDR1 SGHRS, CDR2 YFSETQ. The CDR3 loop reads CASSVDGSSGNTIYF. The CDR3 DNA follows: TGCGCCAGCAGCGTAGACGGCAGCTCTGGAAACACCATATATTTT.

Details on this clone: Other DNA sequences in the sample encode the same CDR3. The V and J genes are TRBV5-1 and TRBJ1-6; D gene ambiguous. Germline V gene lookup returns CDR1 SGHRS and CDR2 YFSETQ. The CDR3 has 15 amino acids. With 4 bases removed from V and 0 bases from J, the gap between germline ends came to 8 bases. The CDR3 DNA reads as TGCGCCAGCAGCGACTCAAGCTCCTATAATTCACCCCTCCACTTT. It specifies CASSDSSSYNSPLHF.

J is TRBJ1-2 and V is TRBV4-1, with a weak D call TRBD1 (5 bases). The germline V gene encodes CDR1 MGHRA and CDR2 YSYEKL. This CDR3 has 14 residues. Trimming took 4 bases from V and 8 from J, leaving 17 bases between them. CDR3 residues: CASSPNSGSGGYTF. The CDR3 nucleotides are TGCGCCAGCAGCCCAAATTCAGGGTCGGGCGGCTACACCTTC.

This clone was seen only once. The rearrangement uses TRBV5-1 and TRBJ2-1; 7 nucleotides match TRBD2. Looked up from germline, CDR1 is SGHRS and CDR2 is YFSETQ. The CDR3 runs to 15 residues. The V and J ends lost 0 bases and 5 bases, in that order; junction bases with no gene match: 5. In DNA, the CDR3 is TGCGCCAGCAGCTTGGGGGACTACGGGGACAATGAGCAGTTCTTC. Translation: CASSLGDYGDNEQFF.

The chain has TRBV7-2 and TRBJ1-5; TRBD1 might be the D (6 bases). The V end lost 1 base, the J end lost 7 bases, and 14 bases lay between the germline ends. From germline, CDR1 is SGHTA and CDR2 FQGNSA. This CDR3 is built from 15 residues. Here the CDR3 DNA reads TGTGCCAGCAGCTTAGGGGCAGGGAGGGGGCAGCCCCAGCATTTT. This translates into CASSLGAGRGQPQHF.

The rearrangement links TRBV7-2 to TRBJ2-7; 8 positions agree with TRBD1. The V gene's germline CDR1 is SGHTA and CDR2 FQGNSA. The CDR3 covers 16 residues. V lost 6 bases and J lost 7; bases outside the gene matches: 17. CDR3 in DNA: TGTGCCAGCAGACGAAACGACAGGGGTAAATATCTGGAGCAGTACTTC. Encoded protein: CASRRNDRGKYLEQYF.

The chain links TRBV10-3 to TRBJ1-2, with TRBD1 as a possible D gene (5 bases). The V end lost 0 bases, the J end lost 3 bases, and 11 bases lay between the germline ends. Germline-derived CDR1 and CDR2 are ENHRY and SYGVKD. The CDR3 runs to 15 residues. The chain's CDR3 is CAISESPSRDYGYTF. The CDR3 DNA reads as TGTGCCATCAGTGAGTCTCCTTCCAGGGACTATGGCTACACCTTC.